Below, 32 T cell receptor beta chains from the same sample are listed, as sequenced in a study of CD8 T cells in cerebrospinal fluid in Alzheimer's disease (TCRdb year 2020). The library was prepared using 10x single-cell sequencing. Sequencing instrument: NextSeq 550. TCRdb reprocessed the raw reads; every CDR3 protein sequence is a single record, and DNA is not supplied. In this sample's table one finds around 1,700 distinct CDR3 sequences. The ten largest clones take up approximately 8.8% of the sample. Sequences were obtained from cerebrospinal fluid. Receptors were obtained from a human donor with mild cognitive impairment.

The V gene is TRBV10-3, the J gene TRBJ2-3. In germline, CDR1 is ENHRY, CDR2 SYGVKD. The CDR3 runs 17 residues. The CDR3 protein is CAISESSETLSTDTQYF.

Frequency places this clonotype as medium-sized. The chain joins TRBV2 to TRBJ2-3; lacking DNA, the TRBD1 call made by TCRdb goes unchecked. Germline values: CDR1 SNHLY, CDR2 FYNNEI. CDR3 length equals 13 residues. The CDR3 protein is CASSRQGTDTQYF.

This clonotype counts as large by frequency. The gene calls are TRBV29-1 and TRBJ2-7; no DNA is available, so the TRBD2 call from TCRdb remains unchecked. CDR3 length: 13 residues. Per germline, CDR1 SQVTM and CDR2 ANQGSEA. CDR3 in amino acids: CSVSGNRNYEQYF.

By frequency, this clonotype registers medium-sized. The chain carries TRBV24-1 and TRBJ2-6. This CDR3 comprises 16 residues. Germline lookup yields CDR1 KGHDR and CDR2 SFDVKD. CDR3 protein: CATSDATRTGANVLTF.

By frequency, this clonotype registers medium-sized. CDR3: CATSLGEAAAFF. This chain connects TRBV15 to TRBJ1-1. The CDR3 extends over 12 amino acids. The germline gives CDR1 LNHNV, CDR2 YYDKDF (reference sequence).

This clonotype is labeled medium-sized (0.01 to 0.1%) based on frequency. This CDR3 is CASSLSQREIGGELFF. The rearrangement uses TRBV5-1 and TRBJ2-2; TCRdb's D call of TRBD2 is untestable without DNA. CDR3 length: 16 amino acids. From germline, CDR1 is SGHRS and CDR2 YFSETQ.

By frequency, this clonotype is medium-sized. The rearrangement uses TRBV11-2 and TRBJ1-3; TCRdb calls TRBD1, which cannot be checked without DNA. Germline V gives CDR1 SGHAT, CDR2 FQNNGV. The length of the CDR3 is 14 residues. CDR3 amino acids: CASSPTGSGNTIYF.

V gene TRBV28 combines with J gene TRBJ2-4; there is no DNA to check the TCRdb D call of TRBD2. CDR1 and CDR2 (germline): MDHEN, SYDVKM. The CDR3 extends over 16 amino acids. The CDR3 protein is CASSTSGGAGLDIQYF.

This clonotype shows up as medium-sized by frequency. The chain uses TRBV2 and TRBJ1-2; TCRdb's D gene call, TRBD1, goes unchecked for lack of DNA. Germline V CDR1 and CDR2: SNHLY, FYNNEI. CDR3 size: 14 residues. CDR3 sequence reads: CARTNLQGLDGYTF.

According to its frequency, this clonotype is medium-sized (0.01 to 0.1%). The V call is TRBV5-1, the J call TRBJ1-3. The germline V gene encodes CDR1 SGHRS and CDR2 YFSETQ. The CDR3 has 13 residues. The CDR3 reads CASSLGTGNTIYF.

This clonotype registers large by frequency. The chain recombines TRBV7-6 with TRBJ2-7; TCRdb names TRBD1, which stays unverified in the absence of DNA. Germline CDR1 and CDR2: SGHVS and FNYEAQ. This CDR3 has 13 amino acids. The CDR3 reads CATSPAGRDEQYF.

Frequency places this clonotype as medium-sized (0.01 to 0.1%). J is TRBJ1-2 and V is TRBV6-6; as DNA is missing, the TRBD1 call by TCRdb cannot be tested. Germline values: CDR1 MNHNY, CDR2 SVGAGI (reference sequence). The CDR3 has 14 residues. CDR3 sequence reads: CASRGQGALYGYTF.

By frequency, this clonotype is medium-sized. The V call is TRBV27, the J call TRBJ2-4; TCRdb's D call, TRBD1, is unchecked because there is no DNA. Per the germline V gene, CDR1 is MNHEY and CDR2 is SMNVEV (reference sequence). CDR3 length: 14 residues. This CDR3 is CASSPMAGKNIQYF.

CDR3 residues: CSARGRLAKNIQYF. The V and J genes are TRBV20-1 and TRBJ2-4. Looked up from germline, CDR1 is DFQATT and CDR2 is SNEGSKA (reference sequence). The CDR3 covers 14 residues.

This clonotype shows up as medium-sized by frequency. This sequence joins TRBV9 and TRBJ2-1; the TCRdb D gene call, TRBD2, has no DNA to confirm it. The CDR3 covers 14 residues. Germline CDR1 is SGDLS and CDR2 is YYNGEE. This chain's CDR3 is CASSVASGINEQFF.

The CDR3 sequence is CASSIGGTGGLQETQYF. The V gene is TRBV12-3 or TRBV12-4, the J gene TRBJ2-5; TCRdb returns TRBD1, unconfirmable since there is no DNA. The CDR3 has 17 residues.

Measured by frequency, this clonotype is large. This chain uses TRBV7-2 with TRBJ2-7. The CDR3 contains 15 residues. Germline assignment: CDR1 SGHTA and CDR2 FQGNSA. CDR3 protein: CASSLVSGGAYEQYF.

The chain's CDR3 is CASSTGGPYNEQFF. V gene TRBV6-1 combines with J gene TRBJ2-1; TCRdb indicates TRBD1, and absent DNA this call remains unverified. Germline V CDR1 and CDR2: MNHNS, SASEGT. The CDR3 totals 14 residues.

Its frequency marks this clonotype as medium-sized (0.01 to 0.1%). The rearrangement uses TRBV28 and TRBJ2-1; absent DNA, TCRdb's TRBD1 call cannot be checked. From germline, CDR1 is MDHEN and CDR2 SYDVKM. The CDR3 loop spans 17 amino acids. CDR3 loop: CASSLSWAGGSYNEQFF. The complete variable domain, with remaining parts taken from reference TRBV28 and TRBJ2-1, reads DVKVTQSSRYLVKRTGEKVFLECVQDMDHENMFWYRQDPGLGLRLIYFSYDVKMKEKGDIPEGYSVSREKKERFSLILESASTNQTSMYLCASSLSWAGGSYNEQFFGPGTRLTVL.

V and J are TRBV19 and TRBJ2-5; absent DNA, TCRdb's TRBD1 call cannot be checked. This CDR3 is 14 amino acids long. Germline values: CDR1 LNHDA, CDR2 SQIVND (reference sequence). This CDR3 reads CASSIGTGLETQYF.

This clonotype is labeled large based on frequency. V gene TRBV5-5 combines with J gene TRBJ2-7; checking the TCRdb D call of TRBD1 is not possible without DNA. The CDR3 runs 12 residues. Germline assignment: CDR1 SGHKS and CDR2 YYEKEE (reference sequence). CDR3 protein: CASSLGTAEQYF.

The genes are TRBV6-1 and TRBJ1-5; the TCRdb D gene call, TRBD1, has no DNA to confirm it. Per germline, CDR1 MNHNS and CDR2 SASEGT. The CDR3 covers 16 residues. The chain's CDR3 is CASSGAPQGMFQPQHF.

V usage is TRBV24-1 and J usage is TRBJ2-5; the TRBD2 assignment by TCRdb is unverifiable without DNA. Germline loops: CDR1 KGHDR, CDR2 SFDVKD. There are 16 residues in the CDR3. The CDR3: CATSDSRLAGGETQYF.

This clonotype is classed as medium-sized by frequency. The V gene is TRBV20-1, the J gene TRBJ2-3; the D call from TCRdb, TRBD2, cannot be confirmed without DNA. The CDR3 loop spans 14 amino acids. The germline V gene has CDR1 DFQATT and CDR2 SNEGSKA (reference sequence). This chain's CDR3 is CSASEGGSTDTQYF.

The chain employs TRBV21-1 and TRBJ2-4; TCRdb's assignment of TRBD1 cannot be checked, as there is no DNA. TRBV21-1 is described as a pseudogene. CDR3 length: 13 residues. CDR3 residues: CASSPGSKNIQYF.

This chain links TRBV5-1 with TRBJ2-3; the D call of TRBD2 rests on TCRdb alone, since no DNA is present to check it. Germline V CDR1 and CDR2: SGHRS, YFSETQ. This CDR3 has 17 amino acids. Here the CDR3 reads CASSLGEFSGLTDTQYF.

Measured by frequency, this clonotype is medium-sized. The CDR3 is CASSLTGGDGYTF. The genes are TRBV5-6 and TRBJ1-2; the D call of TRBD1 rests on TCRdb alone, since no DNA is present to check it. The CDR3 length is 13 residues. CDR1 is SGHDT and CDR2 is YYEEEE in the germline V gene.

This clonotype is classed as medium-sized by frequency. The rearrangement uses TRBV15 and TRBJ1-5. The germline V gene has CDR1 LNHNV and CDR2 YYDKDF (reference sequence). The length of the CDR3 is 18 residues. The CDR3 reads CATSRVMVTRYSNQPQHF.

The gene calls are TRBV5-4 and TRBJ2-7; without DNA, the TCRdb call of TRBD2 cannot be checked. CDR3 length: 14 amino acids. CDR1 is SGHNT and CDR2 is YYREEE in the germline V gene (reference sequence). This CDR3 reads CASSYSGSLYEQYF.

According to its frequency, this clonotype is medium-sized. CDR3 loop: CASSQVPSYNEQFF. V is TRBV4-1 and J is TRBJ2-1. This CDR3 has 14 amino acids. CDR1 is MGHRA, CDR2 YSYEKL, per germline.

This clonotype ranks as medium-sized (0.01 to 0.1%) in terms of frequency. The V and J genes are TRBV4-1 and TRBJ1-1; the D gene TCRdb calls, TRBD1, cannot be checked with no DNA. Germline V gives CDR1 MGHRA, CDR2 YSYEKL. The CDR3 is made up of 14 amino acids. This CDR3 is CASSQVGGDREAFF.

Measured by frequency, this clonotype is large (0.1 to 1%). V is TRBV2 and J is TRBJ1-2; no DNA is available, so the TRBD1 call from TCRdb remains unchecked. The CDR3 is 13 residues long. Germline CDR1 and CDR2: SNHLY and FYNNEI. The CDR3 sequence is CASSDGGRRGYTF.